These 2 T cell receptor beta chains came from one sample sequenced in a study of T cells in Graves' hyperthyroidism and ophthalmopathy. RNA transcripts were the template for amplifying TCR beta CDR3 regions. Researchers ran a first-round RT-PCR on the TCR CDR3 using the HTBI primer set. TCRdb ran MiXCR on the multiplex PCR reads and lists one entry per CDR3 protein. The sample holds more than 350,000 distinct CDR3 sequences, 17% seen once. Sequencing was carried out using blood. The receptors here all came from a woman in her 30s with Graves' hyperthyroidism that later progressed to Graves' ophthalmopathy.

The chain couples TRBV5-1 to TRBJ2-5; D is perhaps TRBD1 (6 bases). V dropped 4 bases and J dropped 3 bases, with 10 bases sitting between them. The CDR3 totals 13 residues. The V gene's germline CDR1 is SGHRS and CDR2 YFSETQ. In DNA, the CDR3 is TGCGCCAGCAGCCCTAGACAGGAAGAGACCCAGTACTTC. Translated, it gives CASSPRQEETQYF. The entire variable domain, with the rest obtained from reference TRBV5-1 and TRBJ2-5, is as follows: KAGVTQTPRYLIKTRGQQVTLSCSPISGHRSVSWYQQTPGQGLQFLFEYFSETQRNKGNFPGRFSGRQFSNSRSEMNVSTLELGDSALYLCASSPRQEETQYFGPGTRLLVL.

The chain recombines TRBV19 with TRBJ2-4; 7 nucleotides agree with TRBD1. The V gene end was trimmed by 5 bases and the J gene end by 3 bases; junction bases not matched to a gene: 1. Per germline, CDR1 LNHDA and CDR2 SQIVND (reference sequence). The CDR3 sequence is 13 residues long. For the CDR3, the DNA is TGTGCCAGTAGTGGACAGGTCAAAAACATTCAGTACTTC. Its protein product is CASSGQVKNIQYF.